The rows below give T cell receptor beta chains drawn from one sample of a study of T cells in Graves' hyperthyroidism and ophthalmopathy. TCRdb reprocessed the multiplex PCR reads with MiXCR, giving one entry per CDR3 protein. The repertoire holds around 700,000 distinct CDR3 sequences, with around a third as singletons. The specimen sequenced was blood. Every receptor here comes from a middle-aged woman with Graves' hyperthyroidism. Both conserved end residues are trimmed from each CDR3.

V: TRBV2
CDR3: ASTLGVGQPQH

V: TRBV19
CDR3: ASSIELPPGELF

V: TRBV14
CDR3: ASSRRDRGVHEQY

V: TRBV7-9
CDR3: ASSSVRTDPSYEQY

V: TRBV5-1
CDR3: ASSLESAETQY

V: TRBV12-3/TRBV12-4
CDR3: ASSRTGLGNTEAF

V: TRBV6-2/TRBV6-3
CDR3: ASSYVGGTYEQY

V: TRBV24-1
CDR3: ATSLGQQETQY

V: TRBV2
CDR3: ASSYNGDGEAETQY

V: TRBV12-3/TRBV12-4
CDR3: ASSSGTRNSPLH

V: TRBV11-2
CDR3: ASSQQGGGSGAEAF